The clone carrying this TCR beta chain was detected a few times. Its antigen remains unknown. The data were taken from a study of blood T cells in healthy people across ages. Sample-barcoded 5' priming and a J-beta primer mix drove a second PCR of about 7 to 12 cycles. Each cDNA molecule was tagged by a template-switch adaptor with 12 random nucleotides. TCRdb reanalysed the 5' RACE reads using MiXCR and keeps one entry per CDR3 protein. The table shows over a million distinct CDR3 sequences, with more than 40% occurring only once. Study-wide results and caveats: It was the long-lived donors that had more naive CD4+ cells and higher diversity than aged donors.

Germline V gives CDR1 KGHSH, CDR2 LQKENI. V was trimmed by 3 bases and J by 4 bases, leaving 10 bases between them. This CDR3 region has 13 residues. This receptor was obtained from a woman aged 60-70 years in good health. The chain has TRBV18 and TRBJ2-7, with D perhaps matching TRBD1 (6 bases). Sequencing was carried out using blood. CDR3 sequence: CASSPLDSYEQYF. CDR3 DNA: TGTGCCAGCTCACCCCTGGACAGTTACGAGCAGTACTTC. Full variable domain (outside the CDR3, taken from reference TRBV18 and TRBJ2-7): NAGVMQNPRHLVRRRGQEARLRCSPMKGHSHVYWYRQLPEEGLKFMVYLQKENIIDESGMPKERFSAEFPKEGPSILRIQQVVRGDSAAYFCASSPLDSYEQYFGPGTRLTVT.